The entry that follows covers one T cell receptor (beta chain) sequence. In the original workflow: Amplification with reference gene primers provided the estimates of nucleated cell counts. Here immunoSEQ multiplex PCR was the method, and the copy in TCRdb shows in-frame clones only, minus some. For V, J and clone size, that table is used; D and trimming come from the DNA. In the table there are more than 150,000 clones, 70% to 85% of which are singletons. The sample is drawn from a study of blood T cell repertoires in COVID-19. Study details: Samples taken during acute and convalescent COVID-19 were collected in the United States, Italy and Spain. PBMCs, B-cell-depleted T cells, or T cells were the source of the cDNA or gDNA that made up the material.

Between the trimmed V and J ends, which lost 5 bases and 1 base, there was a span of 15 bases. The germline V gene encodes CDR1 SEHNR and CDR2 FQNEAQ (reference sequence). There are 16 residues in the CDR3. V gene TRBV7-9 combines with J gene TRBJ1-5, with D possibly TRBD1 on 5 matching bases. The specimen sequenced was peripheral blood. This sequence originates from a man in his fifties who had recovered from COVID-19. The chain's CDR3 is CASSLTGMGSNQPQHF. CDR3 nucleotide sequence: TGTGCCAGCAGCCTAACAGGCATGGGGAGCAATCAGCCCCAGCATTTT.